These 24 T cell receptor beta chains share one sample of origin, sequenced in a study of Tregs in tolerant kidney transplant recipients. Generated by immunoSEQ multiplex PCR, the TCRdb table keeps only in-frame clones and is missing some. This repertoire shows around 66,000 clones, roughly 85% found once; its top ten account for 2.1%. The source was Tregs from blood, collected before the transplant. The source is a human donor who received a combined kidney and bone marrow transplant.

The chain is built from TRBV28 and TRBJ2-2; the D gene is possibly TRBD2 (5 bases). V lost 7 bases to trimming and J lost 8 bases, with 14 bases between them. The CDR3 is 13 amino acids. Germline lookup yields CDR1 MDHEN and CDR2 SYDVKM. The CDR3 DNA reads as TGTGCCAGCACCCTCCGGGGTTTTGGGGAGCTGTTTTTT. It translates to CASTLRGFGELFF. Supplemented by reference TRBV28 and TRBJ2-2, the full variable domain reads DVKVTQSSRYLVKRTGEKVFLECVQDMDHENMFWYRQDPGLGLRLIYFSYDVKMKEKGDIPEGYSVSREKKERFSLILESASTNQTSMYLCASTLRGFGELFFGEGSRLTVL.

This sequence joins TRBV9 and TRBJ2-1; 10 nucleotides align to TRBD2. Germline CDR1 reads SGDLS; CDR2 reads YYNGEE. V was pared by 0 bases and J by 6 bases, with 18 bases of the junction left unmatched. CDR3 length equals 20 residues. Here the CDR3 reads CASSVEPGLASTVLGNEQFF. Here the CDR3 DNA reads TGTGCCAGCAGCGTAGAGCCGGGACTAGCGTCTACTGTACTTGGCAATGAGCAGTTCTTC.

V usage is TRBV18 and J usage is TRBJ1-2, with D possibly matching TRBD1 (5 bases). Germline-derived CDR1 and CDR2 are KGHSH and LQKENI. The CDR3 has 11 amino acids. The germline V and J ends were trimmed by 6 bases and 4 bases, with 6 bases remaining between them. The CDR3 bases are TGTGCCAGCTCCGGGGCCTATGGCTACACCTTC. Its protein product is CASSGAYGYTF.

In DNA, the CDR3 is TGTGCCACCATGGCAGGGAAAACGGAGACCCAGTACTTC. Translating gives CATMAGKTETQYF. V usage is TRBV15 and J usage is TRBJ2-5, with a possible D match to TRBD1 (5 bases). The CDR3 length is 13 residues. V lost 7 bases and J lost 5, with 14 bases in between. The germline CDR1 and CDR2 sequences are LNHNV and YYDKDF (reference sequence).

The chain is built from TRBV5-1 and TRBJ2-6; D call uncertain. The CDR3 totals 12 residues. Trimming left V 3 bases short and J 2 bases short, with 0 bases between. CDR1 SGHRS and CDR2 YFSETQ come from the germline V gene. CDR3 in DNA: TGCGCCAGCAGCTCTGGGGCCAACGTCCTGACTTTC. Protein: CASSSGANVLTF.

The V and J genes are TRBV28 and TRBJ1-2, with 9 bases identical to TRBD1. CDR3 length: 14 residues. J was trimmed by 4 bases and V by 4 bases; bases with no gene match: 4. Germline-derived CDR1 and CDR2 are MDHEN and SYDVKM. The CDR3 sequence is CASSSGTGIYGYTF. In DNA, the CDR3 is TGTGCCAGCAGTTCCGGGACAGGGATCTATGGCTACACCTTC.

V usage is TRBV6-5 and J usage is TRBJ2-7; D perhaps matches TRBD1 (6 bases). V dropped 4 bases and J dropped 1 base, with 8 bases sitting between them. This CDR3 has 13 residues. Per the germline V gene, CDR1 is MNHEY and CDR2 is SVGAGI. CDR3 region: CASSSTGSYEQYF. The CDR3, as DNA: TGTGCCAGCAGTTCAACAGGGTCCTACGAGCAGTACTTC.

This rearrangement joins TRBV11-2 to TRBJ2-3; the D gene is possibly TRBD2 (5 bases). V gave up 2 bases and J gave up 6 bases, with 12 bases separating them. The CDR3 totals 14 residues. In germline, CDR1 is SGHAT, CDR2 FQNNGV. As DNA, the CDR3 is TGTGCCAGCAGCTTAACCGGGGTCCGTGATACGCAGTATTTT. Amino acids: CASSLTGVRDTQYF.

This clone was found a few times. The chain uses TRBV9 and TRBJ2-1, with 7 bases identical to TRBD2. The CDR3 is made up of 16 amino acids. V gave up 0 bases and J gave up 1 base; unmatched junction bases: 4. Germline loops: CDR1 SGDLS, CDR2 YYNGEE. The CDR3 DNA follows: TGTGCCAGCAGCGTAGCGCTAGCGGTGTCCTACAATGAGCAGTTCTTC. The encoded protein is CASSVALAVSYNEQFF.

This chain connects TRBV18 to TRBJ1-3; perhaps TRBD1 as D (6 bases). Trimming took 3 bases from V and 4 from J, leaving 7 bases between them. This CDR3 spans 13 amino acids. Germline V gene sequence: CDR1 KGHSH, CDR2 LQKENI. The CDR3 nucleotides are TGTGCCAGCTCACCGGACAGCGGAAACACCATATATTTT. It translates to CASSPDSGNTIYF.

This clone was recorded once. The V gene is TRBV7-2, the J gene TRBJ2-1; TRBD2 matches 10 bases. Unmatched junction bases numbered 6, after V lost 8 bases and J lost 5 bases. The CDR3 contains 14 residues. The V gene's germline CDR1 is SGHTA and CDR2 FQGNSA. This CDR3 reads CASLRTSGNNEQFF. The CDR3 coding sequence is TGTGCCAGCCTACGGACTAGCGGTAACAATGAGCAGTTCTTC.

This clone was seen just once. V usage is TRBV10-3 and J usage is TRBJ2-3; 7 bases align to TRBD2. This CDR3 comprises 16 residues. Germline V gene lookup returns CDR1 ENHRY and CDR2 SYGVKD. V was pared by 4 bases and J by 1 base, with 8 bases of the junction left unmatched. The DNA for the CDR3 is TGTGCCATCAGTGGGGAGCGGGGTCCGGGCACAGATACGCAGTATTTT. Encoded protein: CAISGERGPGTDTQYF.

The chain couples TRBV7-8 to TRBJ1-1; TRBD1 matches at 10 bases. This CDR3 comprises 16 residues. V was pared by 4 bases and J by 5 bases, with 10 bases of the junction left unmatched. Germline V CDR1 and CDR2: SGHVS, FQNEAQ. CDR3 protein: CASSSSGQGGSTEAFF. The CDR3 DNA reads as TGTGCCAGCAGCTCTAGCGGACAGGGGGGGTCAACTGAAGCTTTCTTT.

The chain couples TRBV28 to TRBJ2-3; D remains unclear. V lost 6 bases and J lost 7, with 8 bases in between. Germline values: CDR1 MDHEN, CDR2 SYDVKM. The CDR3 runs 11 residues. CDR3 sequence reads: CASSTGNTQYF. For the CDR3, the DNA is TGTGCCAGCAGCACCGGTAATACGCAGTATTTT.

J is TRBJ1-1 and V is TRBV6-5, with no clear D. In germline, CDR1 is MNHEY, CDR2 SVGAGI. The CDR3 runs to 12 residues. V was shortened by 8 bases and J by 0 bases, with 7 bases between the two germline ends. The CDR3 region has the DNA TGTGCCAGCGTCGTGGTGAACACTGAAGCTTTCTTT. This gives the protein CASVVVNTEAFF.

This clone occurred once. V gene TRBV10-3 combines with J gene TRBJ1-1, with D possibly matching TRBD1 (5 bases). The CDR3 sequence is 13 residues long. Looked up from germline, CDR1 is ENHRY and CDR2 is SYGVKD. Between the trimmed V and J ends, which lost 5 bases and 1 base, there was a span of 8 bases. CDR3 bases: TGTGCCATCAGTCAGGGTCCGAACACTGAAGCTTTCTTT. It translates to CAISQGPNTEAFF.

The chain links TRBV5-1 to TRBJ2-2; D remains unclear. V was pared by 4 bases and J by 5 bases, with 6 bases between. Germline V gene data show CDR1 as SGHRS and CDR2 as YFSETQ. CDR3 size: 12 residues. The CDR3 sequence is CASSLQTGELFF. The CDR3 nucleotides are TGCGCCAGCAGCCTGCAAACCGGGGAGCTGTTTTTT.

The rearrangement joins TRBV7-2 to TRBJ2-5, with D possibly matching TRBD2 (6 bases). TRBJ2-7 explains the end of the DNA better; the J call may be wrong. Germline V gene data show CDR1 as SGHTA and CDR2 as FQGNSA. The CDR3 sequence is 15 residues long. The CDR3 loop reads CASSLVAGIAYEQYF. As DNA, the CDR3 is TGTGCCAGCAGCTTAGTGGCGGGGATAGCCTACGAGCAGTACTTC.

The chain's CDR3 is CASSGPGLAGVGPQYF. For the CDR3, the DNA is TGTGCCAGCAGCGGACCGGGACTAGCGGGGGTGGGTCCGCAGTATTTT. The chain recombines TRBV9 with TRBJ2-3, with 14 bases that match TRBD2. V was clipped by 3 bases and J by 10 bases; unmatched bases: 10. The CDR3 runs to 16 residues. Germline V gives CDR1 SGDLS, CDR2 YYNGEE.

V usage is TRBV7-9 and J usage is TRBJ1-1; D is unclear. Trimming shortened V by 2 bases and J by 5 bases, and 9 bases separated the two germline ends. The length of the CDR3 is 13 residues. Germline values: CDR1 SEHNR, CDR2 FQNEAQ (reference sequence). The CDR3 DNA follows: TGTGCCAGCAGCTTATCGCTGGGAACTGAAGCTTTCTTT. Translated: CASSLSLGTEAFF.

This clone was seen more than once but under ten times. The chain joins TRBV27 to TRBJ1-5; 9 bases fit TRBD1. The CDR3 length is 16 residues. J lost 4 bases, V lost 3 bases, and 7 bases had no gene match. Germline V gene data show CDR1 as MNHEY and CDR2 as SMNVEV (reference sequence). The CDR3 protein is CASSFARDRVNQPQHF. In DNA form, the CDR3 reads TGTGCCAGCAGTTTCGCTCGGGACAGGGTTAATCAGCCCCAGCATTTT.

The chain couples TRBV6-1 to TRBJ2-7; possibly TRBD1 for D (5 bases). Germline V lookup: CDR1 MNHNS, CDR2 SASEGT. CDR3 length: 15 amino acids. V lost 5 bases and J lost 0, with 14 bases in between. CDR3 amino acids: CASSRMTQGSYEQYF. DNA of the CDR3: TGTGCCAGCAGTCGGATGACCCAGGGCTCCTACGAGCAGTACTTC.

This chain connects TRBV7-9 to TRBJ1-2; D remains ambiguous. Trimming took off 5 bases at V and 2 bases at J, with 6 bases between the two ends. CDR1 and CDR2 from the germline V gene are SEHNR and FQNEAQ (reference sequence). This CDR3 is built from 12 residues. The CDR3 sequence: CASSVTNYGYTF. The CDR3 DNA is TGTGCCAGCAGCGTGACAAACTATGGCTACACCTTC.

The genes are TRBV11-3 and TRBJ2-5, with a possible D match to TRBD2 (6 bases). Germline V gives CDR1 SGHNT, CDR2 YENEEA. Trimming took 8 bases from V and 5 from J, leaving 12 bases between them. CDR3 length: 12 amino acids. In DNA form, the CDR3 reads TGTGCCAGCTCCTCCGGAGGGGAGACCCAGTACTTC. Its protein product is CASSSGGETQYF.